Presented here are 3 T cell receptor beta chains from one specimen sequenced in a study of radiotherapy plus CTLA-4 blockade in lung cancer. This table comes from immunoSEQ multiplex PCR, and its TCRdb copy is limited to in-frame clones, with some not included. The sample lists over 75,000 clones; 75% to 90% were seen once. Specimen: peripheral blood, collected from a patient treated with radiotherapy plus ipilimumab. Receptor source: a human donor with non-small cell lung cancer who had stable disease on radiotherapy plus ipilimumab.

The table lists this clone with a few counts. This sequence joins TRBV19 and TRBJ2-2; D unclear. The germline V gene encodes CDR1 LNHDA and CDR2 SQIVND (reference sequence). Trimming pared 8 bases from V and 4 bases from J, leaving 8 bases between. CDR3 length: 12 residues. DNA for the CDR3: TGTGCCAGTCTTATTGGCACCGGGGAGCTGTTTTTT. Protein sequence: CASLIGTGELFF.

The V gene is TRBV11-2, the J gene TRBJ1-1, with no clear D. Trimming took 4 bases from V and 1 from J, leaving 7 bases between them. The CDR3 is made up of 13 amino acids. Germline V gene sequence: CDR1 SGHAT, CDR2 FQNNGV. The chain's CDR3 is CASSSLGNTEAFF. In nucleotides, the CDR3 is TGTGCCAGCAGCTCTCTAGGGAACACTGAAGCTTTCTTT. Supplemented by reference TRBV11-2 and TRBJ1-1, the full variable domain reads EAGVAQSPRYKIIEKRQSVAFWCNPISGHATLYWYQQILGQGPKLLIQFQNNGVVDDSQLPKDRFSAERLKGVDSTLKIQPAKLEDSAVYLCASSSLGNTEAFFGQGTRLTVV.

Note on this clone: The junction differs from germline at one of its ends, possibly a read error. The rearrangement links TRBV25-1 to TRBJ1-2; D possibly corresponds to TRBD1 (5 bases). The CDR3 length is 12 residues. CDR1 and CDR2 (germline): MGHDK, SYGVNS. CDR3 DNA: TGTGCCAGCATGGGACGAGGAGATTTGGGGTCTTTC. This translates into CASMGRGDLGSF.